This T cell receptor beta chain derives from a study of T cell responses to AZD1222 COVID-19 vaccine. Study-wide context: Second-dose groups at about 4 or about 12 weeks were pooled.

Notes on the study in general: Sampling that yielded the repertoires occurred only after the peak T cell response. Elevations in Spike-specific TCR breadth and depth followed administration of two AZD1222 doses.

Only in-frame clones appear in the TCRdb table, and some are missing; sequencing was by immunoSEQ multiplex PCR. Here the sample spans around 110,000 clones, approximately 90% being singletons. For this clone: Its antigen is unidentified.

The origin of this receptor is an adult in good health. The sample in question was peripheral blood, obtained on day 0 of AZD1222 vaccination.

CDR3 sequence (DNA): TGCGCCAGCAGCCCGGGACAGGGGGGTTTTCAAGAGACCCAGTACTTC. Protein sequence: CASSPGQGGFQETQYF. The rearrangement joins TRBV5-1 to TRBJ2-5, with 11 positions matching TRBD1. The CDR3 is made up of 16 amino acids. Germline V lookup: CDR1 SGHRS, CDR2 YFSETQ. Trimming removed 4 bases from V and 2 bases from J; junction bases left unmatched: 7. Together with reference TRBV5-1 and TRBJ2-5, the CDR3 gives the full variable domain: KAGVTQTPRYLIKTRGQQVTLSCSPISGHRSVSWYQQTPGQGLQFLFEYFSETQRNKGNFPGRFSGRQFSNSRSEMNVSTLELGDSALYLCASSPGQGGFQETQYFGPGTRLLVL.